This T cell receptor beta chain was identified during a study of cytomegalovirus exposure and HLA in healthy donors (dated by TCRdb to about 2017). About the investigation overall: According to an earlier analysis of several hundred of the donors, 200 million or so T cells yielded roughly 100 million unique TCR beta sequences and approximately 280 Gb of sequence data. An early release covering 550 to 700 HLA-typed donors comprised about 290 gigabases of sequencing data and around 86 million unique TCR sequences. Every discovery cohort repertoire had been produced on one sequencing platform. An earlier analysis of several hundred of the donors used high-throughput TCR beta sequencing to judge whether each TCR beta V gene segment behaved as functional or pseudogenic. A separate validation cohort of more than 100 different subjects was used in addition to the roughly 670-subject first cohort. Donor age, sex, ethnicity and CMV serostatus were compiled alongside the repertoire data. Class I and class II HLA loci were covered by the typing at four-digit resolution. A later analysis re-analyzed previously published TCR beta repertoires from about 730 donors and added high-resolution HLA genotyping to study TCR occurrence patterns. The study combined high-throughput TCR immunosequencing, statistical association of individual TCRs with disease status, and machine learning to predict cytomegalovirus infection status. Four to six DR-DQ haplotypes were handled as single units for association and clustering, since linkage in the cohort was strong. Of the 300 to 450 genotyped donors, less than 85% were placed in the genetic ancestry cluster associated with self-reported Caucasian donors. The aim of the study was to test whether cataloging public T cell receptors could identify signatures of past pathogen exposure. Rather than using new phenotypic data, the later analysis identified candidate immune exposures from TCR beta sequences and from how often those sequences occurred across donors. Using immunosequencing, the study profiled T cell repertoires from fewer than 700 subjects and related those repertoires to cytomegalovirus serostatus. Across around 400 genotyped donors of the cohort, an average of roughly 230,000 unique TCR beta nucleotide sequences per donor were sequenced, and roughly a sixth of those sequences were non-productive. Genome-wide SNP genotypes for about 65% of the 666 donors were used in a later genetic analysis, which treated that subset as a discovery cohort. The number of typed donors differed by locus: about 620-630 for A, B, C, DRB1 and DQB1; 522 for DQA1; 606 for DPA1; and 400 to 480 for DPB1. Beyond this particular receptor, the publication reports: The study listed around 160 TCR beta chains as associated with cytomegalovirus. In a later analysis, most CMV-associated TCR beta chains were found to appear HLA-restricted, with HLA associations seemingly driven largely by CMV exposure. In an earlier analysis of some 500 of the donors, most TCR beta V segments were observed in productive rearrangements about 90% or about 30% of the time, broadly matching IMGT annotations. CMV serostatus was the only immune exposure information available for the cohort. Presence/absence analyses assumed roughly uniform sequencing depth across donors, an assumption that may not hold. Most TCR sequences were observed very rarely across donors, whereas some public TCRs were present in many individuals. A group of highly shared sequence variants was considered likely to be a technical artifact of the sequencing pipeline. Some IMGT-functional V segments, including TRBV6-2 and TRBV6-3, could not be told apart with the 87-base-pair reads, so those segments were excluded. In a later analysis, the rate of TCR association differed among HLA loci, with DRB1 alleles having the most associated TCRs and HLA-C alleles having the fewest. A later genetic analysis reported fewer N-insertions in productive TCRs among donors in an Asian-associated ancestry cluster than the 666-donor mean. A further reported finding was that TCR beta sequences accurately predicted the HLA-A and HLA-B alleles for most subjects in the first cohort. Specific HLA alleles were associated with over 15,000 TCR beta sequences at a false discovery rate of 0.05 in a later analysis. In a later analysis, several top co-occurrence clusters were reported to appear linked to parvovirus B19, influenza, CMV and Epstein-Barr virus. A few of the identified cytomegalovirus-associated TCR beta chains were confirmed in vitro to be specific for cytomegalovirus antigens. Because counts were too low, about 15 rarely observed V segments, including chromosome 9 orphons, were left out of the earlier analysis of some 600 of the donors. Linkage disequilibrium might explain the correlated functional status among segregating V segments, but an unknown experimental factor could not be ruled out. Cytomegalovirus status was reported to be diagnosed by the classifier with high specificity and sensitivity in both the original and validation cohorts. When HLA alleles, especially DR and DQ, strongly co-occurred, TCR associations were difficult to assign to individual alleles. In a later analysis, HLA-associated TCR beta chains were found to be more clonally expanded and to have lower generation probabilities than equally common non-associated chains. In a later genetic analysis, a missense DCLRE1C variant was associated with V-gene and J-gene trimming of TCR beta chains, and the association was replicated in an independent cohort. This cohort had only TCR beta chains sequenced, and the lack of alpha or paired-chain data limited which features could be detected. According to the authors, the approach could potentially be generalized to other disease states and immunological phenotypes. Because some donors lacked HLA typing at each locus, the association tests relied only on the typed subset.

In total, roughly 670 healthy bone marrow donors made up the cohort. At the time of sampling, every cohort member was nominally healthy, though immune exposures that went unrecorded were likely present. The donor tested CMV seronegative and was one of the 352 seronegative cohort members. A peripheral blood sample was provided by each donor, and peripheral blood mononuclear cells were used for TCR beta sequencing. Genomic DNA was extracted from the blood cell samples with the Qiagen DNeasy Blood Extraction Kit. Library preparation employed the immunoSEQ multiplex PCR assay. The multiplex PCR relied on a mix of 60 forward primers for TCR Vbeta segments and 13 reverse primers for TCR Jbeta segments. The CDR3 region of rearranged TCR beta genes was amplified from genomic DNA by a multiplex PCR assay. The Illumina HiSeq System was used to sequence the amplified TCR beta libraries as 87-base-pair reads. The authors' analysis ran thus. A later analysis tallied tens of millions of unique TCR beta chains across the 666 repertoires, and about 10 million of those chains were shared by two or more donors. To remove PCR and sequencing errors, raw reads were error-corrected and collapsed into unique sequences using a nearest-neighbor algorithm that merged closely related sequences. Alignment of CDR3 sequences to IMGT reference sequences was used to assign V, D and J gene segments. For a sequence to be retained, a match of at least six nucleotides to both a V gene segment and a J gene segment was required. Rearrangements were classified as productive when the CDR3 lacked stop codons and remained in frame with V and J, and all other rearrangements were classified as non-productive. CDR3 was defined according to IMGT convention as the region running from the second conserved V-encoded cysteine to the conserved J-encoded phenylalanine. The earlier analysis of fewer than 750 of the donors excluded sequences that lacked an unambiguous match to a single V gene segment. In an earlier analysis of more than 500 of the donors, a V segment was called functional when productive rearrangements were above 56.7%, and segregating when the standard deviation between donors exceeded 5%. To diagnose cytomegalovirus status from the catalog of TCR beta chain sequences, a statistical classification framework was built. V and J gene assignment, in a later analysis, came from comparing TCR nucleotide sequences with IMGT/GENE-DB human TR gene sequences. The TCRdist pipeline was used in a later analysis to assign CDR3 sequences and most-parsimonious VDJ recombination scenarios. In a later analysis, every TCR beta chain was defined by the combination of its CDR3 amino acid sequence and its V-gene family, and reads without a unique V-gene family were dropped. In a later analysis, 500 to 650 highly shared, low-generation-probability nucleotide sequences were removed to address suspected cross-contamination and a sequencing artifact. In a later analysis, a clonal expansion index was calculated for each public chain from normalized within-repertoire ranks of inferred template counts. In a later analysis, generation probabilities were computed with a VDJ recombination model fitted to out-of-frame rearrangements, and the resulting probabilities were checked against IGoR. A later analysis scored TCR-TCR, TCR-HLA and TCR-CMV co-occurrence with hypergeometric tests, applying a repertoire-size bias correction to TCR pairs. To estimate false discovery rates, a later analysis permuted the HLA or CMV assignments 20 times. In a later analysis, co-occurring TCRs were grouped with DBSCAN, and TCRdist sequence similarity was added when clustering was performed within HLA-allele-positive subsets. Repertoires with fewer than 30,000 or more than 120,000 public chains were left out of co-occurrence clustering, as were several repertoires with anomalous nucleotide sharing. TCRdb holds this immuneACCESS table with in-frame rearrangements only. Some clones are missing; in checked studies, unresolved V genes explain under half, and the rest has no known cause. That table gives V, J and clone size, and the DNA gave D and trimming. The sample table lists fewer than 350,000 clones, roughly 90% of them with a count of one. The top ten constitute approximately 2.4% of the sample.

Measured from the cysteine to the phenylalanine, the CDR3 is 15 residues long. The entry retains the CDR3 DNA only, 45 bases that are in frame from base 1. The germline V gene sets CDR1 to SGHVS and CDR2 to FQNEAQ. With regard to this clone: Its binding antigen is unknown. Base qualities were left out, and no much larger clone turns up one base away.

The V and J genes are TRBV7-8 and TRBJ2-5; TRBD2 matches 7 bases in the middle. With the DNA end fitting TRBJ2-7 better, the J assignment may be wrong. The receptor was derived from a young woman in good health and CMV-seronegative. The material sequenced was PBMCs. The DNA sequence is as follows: TGTGCCAGCAGCTTAGTAGGACTAGTCAGGGACGAGCAGTACTTC. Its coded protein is CASSLVGLVRDEQYF.